This TCR beta chain emerged from a study of a mutant IDH1 vaccine in newly diagnosed glioma. Study details: Following radiotherapy alone, or alongside temozolomide cycles, vaccination was started after an interval of 4-6 weeks. Of treated patients, around 60% were men and about 38% women, averaging 40.4 years. V12 fell at week 35 and V13, the study end, at week 47. Overall study results and limits: There were vaccine-induced immune responses in 90% to 95% of the patients.

Repertoires were generated with immunoSEQ multiplex PCR, while TCRdb's copy carries only in-frame clones and drops some. The data hold more than 30,000 clones, with about 93% observed a single time. Time point meaning: week 47, end of study. Vaccination used 300 ug of mutant IDH1 20-mer peptide per dose, with topical imiquimod. Worth noting for this clone: Its antigen is as yet unknown.

The sequencing used PBMCs, collected from a glioma patient whose treatment included an IDH1 peptide vaccine. The receptor was derived from a woman aged 40 to 55 with glioma.

The CDR3 loop is CAGRVATGELFF. CDR3 DNA: TGCGCCGGGAGGGTTGCCACCGGGGAGCTGTTTTTT. The chain links TRBV10-2 to TRBJ2-2, with 7 bases lining up with TRBD2. Germline trimming cut 11 bases from V and 4 bases from J; bases unmatched to any gene: 4. The CDR3 covers 12 residues. Germline CDR1 is WSHSY and CDR2 is SAAADI.